What follows are 19 T cell receptor beta chains derived from one specimen sequenced in a study of identical twins (dated by TCRdb to the mid-2010s). The library came from 5' RACE. The instrument was an Illumina HiSeq 2000. The raw public reads went through TCRdb reprocessing: fastp at Q25, MiXCR clone calling, in-frame beta chains kept. One record per CDR3 amino acid sequence lists the most common genes and DNA. The sample data list about 430,000 distinct CDR3 sequences, and approximately 18% of these were observed just once. The ten largest clonotypes hold roughly 12% of the sample. Sequencing was carried out using naive T cells sorted from blood. In the paper's terms, the cell subset or site label means: cells isolated with a human naive T-cell isolation kit. These receptor sequences come from a man over 45 in good health.

This clonotype was seen only a few times. V usage is TRBV12-3 or TRBV12-4 and J usage is TRBJ2-7; 9 bases align to TRBD2. The CDR3 has 14 residues. V dropped 3 bases and J dropped 7; count of bases not matched to a gene: 7. The chain's CDR3 is CASSFRRGGSEQYF. The CDR3 region has the DNA TGTGCCAGCAGTTTTCGGCGGGGGGGCTCGGAGCAGTACTTC.

Written as DNA, the CDR3 is TGTGCCAGCAGTTTACGCTGGGGTGGCAATCAGCCCCAGCATTTT. Protein: CASSLRWGGNQPQHF. V is TRBV27 and J is TRBJ1-5; no firm D call. The CDR3 contains 15 residues. Looked up from germline, CDR1 is MNHEY and CDR2 is SMNVEV (reference sequence). V lost 2 bases and J 2 bases, leaving 10 bases between the germline ends.

This clonotype has a count of ten or more. The V gene is TRBV10-3, the J gene TRBJ2-7; no firm D call. The CDR3 spans 15 residues. CDR1 ENHRY and CDR2 SYGVKD come from the germline V gene. V lost 2 bases, J lost 0 bases, and 11 bases lay in between. CDR3 nucleotide sequence: TGTGCCATCAGTGAGAGGACGTATAGCTCCTACGAGCAGTACTTC. Protein product: CAISERTYSSYEQYF.

This clonotype was counted ten times or more. The CDR3 region is CASTKSGGGGETQYF. CDR3 DNA: TGTGCCAGCACCAAAAGCGGGGGAGGTGGGGAGACCCAGTACTTC. V gene TRBV27 combines with J gene TRBJ2-5, with 8 bases matching TRBD2. The CDR3 is made up of 15 amino acids. Unmatched junction bases numbered 12, after V lost 7 bases and J lost 5 bases. Germline CDR1 and CDR2: MNHEY and SMNVEV (reference sequence).

This clonotype was recorded at least ten times. This sequence joins TRBV20-1 and TRBJ2-5, with unresolved D. The germline CDR1 and CDR2 sequences are DFQATT and SNEGSKA (reference sequence). V shed 7 bases and J shed 5 bases, with 11 bases lying between them. The CDR3 length is 11 residues. The CDR3 nucleotides are TGCAGTGTCACTTCTGGGGAGACCCAGTACTTC. Protein sequence: CSVTSGETQYF.

This clonotype was seen more than once but under ten times. The chain employs TRBV4-3 and TRBJ2-5; 8 nucleotides match TRBD2. Looked up from germline, CDR1 is LGHNA and CDR2 is YSLEER. The J segment lost 4 bases and the V segment lost 3 bases, leaving 4 bases of the junction unmatched. The CDR3 extends over 14 amino acids. DNA for the CDR3: TGCGCCAGCAGCCAGTTTCTAGCGGGAGAGACCCAGTACTTC. Translated, it gives CASSQFLAGETQYF.

A few counts support this clonotype. This sequence joins TRBV10-3 and TRBJ2-3; 7 bases match TRBD2. The V gene end was trimmed by 8 bases and the J gene end by 1 base; junction bases not matched to a gene: 0. Germline V CDR1 and CDR2: ENHRY, SYGVKD. The CDR3 has 12 amino acids. CDR3 protein: CAIRGGTDTQYF. CDR3 bases: TGTGCCATCCGGGGGGGCACAGATACGCAGTATTTT.

This clonotype turned up a few times. The chain employs TRBV7-2 and TRBJ2-5; TRBD2 might be the D (5 bases). Germline V lookup: CDR1 SGHTA, CDR2 FQGNSA. This CDR3 has 15 residues. Trimming pared 5 bases from V and 1 base from J, leaving 14 bases between. The CDR3 is CASSPTRGFQETQYF. CDR3 sequence (DNA): TGTGCCAGCAGCCCTACGCGCGGGTTCCAAGAGACCCAGTACTTC.

CDR3 in amino acids: CASSYMARGQAANEQFF. CDR3 coding DNA: TGTGCCAGCAGTTACATGGCGAGGGGACAGGCGGCGAATGAGCAGTTCTTC. The chain couples TRBV6-2 or TRBV6-3 to TRBJ2-1, with 8 positions matching TRBD1. The V gene end was trimmed by 2 bases and the J gene end by 7 bases; junction bases not matched to a gene: 13. The CDR3 covers 17 residues. Per the germline V gene, CDR1 is MNHEY and CDR2 is SVGEGT.

This clonotype was counted many times. The chain has TRBV20-1 and TRBJ2-7; D is perhaps TRBD1 (5 bases). The CDR3 contains 15 residues. Germline V gene lookup returns CDR1 DFQATT and CDR2 SNEGSKA (reference sequence). V lost 0 bases, J lost 6 bases, and 18 bases lay in between. CDR3 sequence: CSARDRSQGKPEQYF. The CDR3 region has the DNA TGCAGTGCTAGAGATCGGAGTCAGGGAAAACCCGAGCAGTACTTC.

The chain uses TRBV20-1 and TRBJ2-7; 9 bases fit TRBD2. In germline, CDR1 is DFQATT, CDR2 SNEGSKA (reference sequence). This CDR3 region has 13 residues. Trimming took 3 bases from V and 6 from J; bases not matched to a gene: 6. CDR3 amino acids: CSASVRREGEQYF. Here the CDR3 DNA reads TGCAGTGCTAGTGTGCGGCGGGAGGGCGAGCAGTACTTC.

This clonotype was seen a handful of times. The chain links TRBV9 to TRBJ2-7; D not certain. In germline, CDR1 is SGDLS, CDR2 YYNGEE. CDR3 length: 14 residues. Trimming cost V 0 bases and J 4 bases, with 11 bases left between them. CDR3 loop: CASSVEGNGYEQYF. In DNA, the CDR3 is TGTGCCAGCAGCGTAGAGGGCAACGGTTACGAGCAGTACTTC.

The chain carries TRBV7-2 and TRBJ1-5, with D perhaps TRBD1 (6 bases). This CDR3 has 13 amino acids. Germline V gene lookup returns CDR1 SGHTA and CDR2 FQGNSA. V lost 5 bases to trimming and J lost 10 bases, with 15 bases between them. This CDR3 reads CASSPKTGRPQHF. The CDR3 DNA is TGTGCCAGCAGCCCGAAAACAGGGAGACCCCAGCATTTT.

This clonotype came up a few times. The CDR3 protein is CAISPHDRAQETQYF. CDR3 in DNA: TGTGCCATCAGTCCACACGACAGGGCCCAAGAGACCCAGTACTTC. The V call is TRBV10-3, the J call TRBJ2-5; TRBD1 agrees at 7 bases. V lost 5 bases and J lost 1; bases outside the gene matches: 7. In germline, CDR1 is ENHRY, CDR2 SYGVKD. This CDR3 has 15 residues.

The V gene is TRBV18, the J gene TRBJ1-4, with unresolved D. Germline V CDR1 and CDR2: KGHSH, LQKENI. This CDR3 contains 14 residues. The V end lost 1 base, the J end lost 3 bases, and 6 bases lay between the germline ends. This CDR3 is CASSPQLANEKLFF. CDR3 DNA: TGTGCCAGCTCACCACAACTGGCTAATGAAAAACTGTTTTTT.

This clonotype has a handful of counts. J is TRBJ1-1 and V is TRBV4-3; D is possibly TRBD1 (5 bases). This CDR3 comprises 16 residues. The V end lost 1 base, the J end lost 7 bases, and 19 bases lay between the germline ends. Germline-derived CDR1 and CDR2 are LGHNA and YSLEER. Here the CDR3 reads CASSQGRTGLAGEAFF. CDR3 nucleotide sequence: TGCGCCAGCAGCCAAGGTCGAACAGGCCTGGCGGGTGAAGCTTTCTTT.

This clonotype was recorded at least ten times. This chain uses TRBV28 with TRBJ2-1; 9 bases map to TRBD1. Germline V gene data show CDR1 as MDHEN and CDR2 as SYDVKM. The CDR3 has 14 amino acids. The V gene end was trimmed by 6 bases and the J gene end by 9 bases; junction bases not matched to a gene: 9. The DNA for the CDR3 is TGTGCCAGCAGAACCGGGACAGGGATGTCTGAGCAGTTCTTC. It specifies CASRTGTGMSEQFF.

This clonotype has just a few counts. The chain couples TRBV6-5 to TRBJ1-1; D is uncertain. The V and J ends lost 4 bases and 0 bases respectively, with 12 bases between them. There are 15 residues in the CDR3. The germline gives CDR1 MNHEY, CDR2 SVGAGI. CDR3 in DNA: TGTGCCAGCAGTTTTACCGGAGGTGTGAACACTGAAGCTTTCTTT. Its translation: CASSFTGGVNTEAFF.

This clonotype was found many times. The chain carries TRBV12-3 or TRBV12-4 and TRBJ2-3, with 8 bases identical to TRBD2. After removal of 0 bases from V and 4 bases from J, the junction contained 6 bases not matched to a gene. The CDR3 loop spans 16 amino acids. CDR3 in amino acids: CASSLAAGAFPDTQYF. The CDR3 DNA reads TGTGCCAGCAGTTTAGCAGCGGGGGCATTCCCAGATACGCAGTATTTT.